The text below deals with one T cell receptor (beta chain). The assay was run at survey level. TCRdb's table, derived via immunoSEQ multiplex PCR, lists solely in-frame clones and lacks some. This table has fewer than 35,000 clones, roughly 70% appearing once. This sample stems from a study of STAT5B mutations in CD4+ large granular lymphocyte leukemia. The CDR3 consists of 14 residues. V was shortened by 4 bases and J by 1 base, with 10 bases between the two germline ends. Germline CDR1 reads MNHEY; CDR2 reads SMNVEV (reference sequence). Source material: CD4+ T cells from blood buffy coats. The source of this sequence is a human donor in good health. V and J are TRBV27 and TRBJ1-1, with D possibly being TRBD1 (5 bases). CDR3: CASSWTDRNTEAFF. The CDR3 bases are TGTGCCAGCAGTTGGACCGACAGGAACACTGAAGCTTTCTTT.